Shown below are 27 T cell receptor beta chains from a single sample sequenced in a study of control samples from healthy donors and cancer patients. Some clones are missing from TCRdb's copy, which holds only in-frame ones; the method was immunoSEQ multiplex PCR. The sample holds tens of thousands of clones, over 65% seen once. Source material: blood. The receptor source for this set is a man in his fifties in good health.

This chain joins TRBV19 and TRBJ2-7, with TRBD1 as a possible D gene (6 bases). Germline loops: CDR1 LNHDA, CDR2 SQIVND (reference sequence). The CDR3 length is 15 residues. V lost 5 bases and J 2 bases, leaving 16 bases between the germline ends. The CDR3 coding sequence is TGTGCCAGTAGTCGGAAACGGGACAATGCCTACGAGCAGTACTTC. Its translation is CASSRKRDNAYEQYF.

The table lists this clone with a few counts. This chain uses TRBV9 with TRBJ2-1; D possibly matches TRBD1 or TRBD2 (5 bases each). Deletions cut 2 bases from V and 4 bases from J, with 7 bases between. Per the germline V gene, CDR1 is SGDLS and CDR2 is YYNGEE. This CDR3 comprises 13 residues. As DNA, the CDR3 is TGTGCCAGCAGCGTGGGGGAGTACAATGAGCAGTTCTTC. Translating it yields CASSVGEYNEQFF.

The chain recombines TRBV7-8 with TRBJ1-3; unclear D gene. Trimming stripped 2 bases from V and 0 bases from J, with 14 bases between. The CDR3 totals 17 residues. The germline V gene has CDR1 SGHVS and CDR2 FQNEAQ. This chain's CDR3 is CASSLTLTVYSGNTIYF. The CDR3 nucleotides read TGTGCCAGCAGCTTAACGCTTACAGTTTACTCTGGAAACACCATATATTTT. Filled out from reference TRBV7-8 and TRBJ1-3, the complete variable domain reads GAGVSQSPRYKVAKRGQDVALRCDPISGHVSLFWYQQALGQGPEFLTYFQNEAQLDKSGLPSDRFFAERPEGSVSTLKIQRTQQEDSAVYLCASSLTLTVYSGNTIYFGEGSWLTVV.

The genes are TRBV5-4 and TRBJ2-5, with 8 bases aligning to TRBD1. The CDR3 has 15 residues. Trimming removed 2 bases from V and 2 bases from J; junction bases left unmatched: 5. Germline V gene data show CDR1 as SGHNT and CDR2 as YYREEE (reference sequence). CDR3 sequence (DNA): TGTGCCAGCAGCTTTGTGGGACAGGCTCAAGAGACCCAGTACTTC. Protein product: CASSFVGQAQETQYF.

The chain links TRBV20-1 to TRBJ1-6, with D tentatively TRBD1 (5 bases). Germline CDR1 is DFQATT and CDR2 is SNEGSKA (reference sequence). There are 14 residues in the CDR3. V was cut by 6 bases and J by 5 bases, with 14 bases left in between. DNA for the CDR3: TGCAGTGCCAGTAGGACAAGAGATAATTCACCCCTCCACTTT. The encoded protein is CSASRTRDNSPLHF.

The chain uses TRBV4-1 and TRBJ1-2; no clear D. Germline V CDR1 and CDR2: MGHRA, YSYEKL. V lost 0 bases and J 0 bases, leaving 8 bases between the germline ends. The CDR3 is made up of 15 amino acids. DNA of the CDR3: TGCGCCAGCAGCCAAGATGTCACAGCTAACTATGGCTACACCTTC. Protein: CASSQDVTANYGYTF.

This chain joins TRBV7-9 and TRBJ2-5; D is perhaps TRBD1 or TRBD2 (6 bases each). CDR3 length equals 16 residues. V was cut by 4 bases and J by 3 bases, with 18 bases left in between. Germline V lookup: CDR1 SEHNR, CDR2 FQNEAQ (reference sequence). CDR3 in amino acids: CASSSTRGLLEETQYF. The CDR3 nucleotides read TGTGCCAGCAGCTCGACCCGGGGGCTCCTAGAAGAGACCCAGTACTTC.

The V call is TRBV7-9, the J call TRBJ2-4; tentative D call: TRBD2 (5 bases). Germline V CDR1 and CDR2: SEHNR, FQNEAQ (reference sequence). This CDR3 is built from 18 residues. Trimming took off 5 bases at V and 8 bases at J, with 28 bases between the two ends. CDR3 in amino acids: CASSHDEGAFPFRDIQYF. In DNA, the CDR3 is TGTGCCAGCAGCCACGACGAGGGAGCTTTCCCCTTTCGGGACATTCAGTACTTC.

This clone was counted only a few times. The chain joins TRBV3-1 (or the pseudogene TRBV3-2) to TRBJ2-7; weak D call: TRBD1 (5 bases). CDR1 and CDR2 (germline): LGHDT, YNNKEL (reference sequence). The CDR3 consists of 12 residues. V lost 2 bases and J 11 bases, leaving 13 bases between the germline ends. CDR3 sequence: CASSQSGRTKYF. The CDR3, as DNA: TGTGCCAGCAGCCAATCCGGACGGACAAAGTACTTC.

The chain links TRBV7-9 to TRBJ2-7; perhaps D is TRBD1 or TRBD2 (5 bases each). The CDR3 sequence is 16 residues long. Germline CDR1 is SEHNR and CDR2 is FQNEAQ (reference sequence). The V end was cut by 0 bases, the J end by 0 bases, with 12 bases between. The CDR3 loop reads CASSLARDPRSYEQYF. CDR3 bases: TGTGCCAGCAGCTTAGCGAGGGACCCTCGCTCCTACGAGCAGTACTTC.

This sequence joins TRBV13 and TRBJ2-7; 16 bases fit TRBD2. There are 19 residues in the CDR3. The trim removed 4 bases at V and 1 base at J, leaving 10 bases unmatched. Looked up from germline, CDR1 is PRHDT and CDR2 is FYEKMQ (reference sequence). The CDR3 DNA sequence: TGTGCCAGCAGCTCCATAAAGGGGACTAGCGGGAGGGCATCCTACGAGCAGTACTTC. This codes for CASSSIKGTSGRASYEQYF.

The V call is TRBV6-1, the J call TRBJ1-4; D possibly corresponds to TRBD1 (6 bases). V was pared by 2 bases and J by 7 bases, with 14 bases between. The CDR3 runs 15 residues. The germline V gene encodes CDR1 MNHNS and CDR2 SASEGT. CDR3 DNA sequence: TGTGCCAGCAGTGAATCTGGGGGCGGGGGTGAAAAACTGTTTTTT. It encodes CASSESGGGGEKLFF.

V and J are TRBV6-2 or TRBV6-3 and TRBJ1-2, with TRBD1 matching over 10 bases. CDR1 is MNHEY and CDR2 is SVGEGT in the germline V gene. The V segment lost 5 bases and the J segment 4 bases; nucleotides outside the gene matches: 7. This CDR3 comprises 15 residues. The CDR3 DNA reads TGTGCCAGCAGTCGTGACAGGGGGCGAGGCTATGGCTACACCTTC. Its translation is CASSRDRGRGYGYTF.

The chain joins TRBV25-1 to TRBJ1-5, with 11 positions matching TRBD1. V shed 4 bases, J shed 4 bases, and the junction held 6 bases outside the gene matches. This CDR3 contains 16 residues. Per the germline V gene, CDR1 is MGHDK and CDR2 is SYGVNS. The CDR3 region has the DNA TGTGCCAGCAGTGGTGCCGGGACAGGGGGGAATCAGCCCCAGCATTTT. It yields the protein CASSGAGTGGNQPQHF.

The V gene is TRBV2, the J gene TRBJ2-7; D is perhaps TRBD1 or TRBD2 (5 bases each). The CDR3 runs to 14 residues. Germline-derived CDR1 and CDR2 are SNHLY and FYNNEI. V was cut by 6 bases and J by 3 bases, with 15 bases left in between. In DNA form, the CDR3 reads TGTGCCAGCAGCGCCACTGGGGGTGGCTACGAGCAGTACTTC. Its translation: CASSATGGGYEQYF.

This clone was observed a handful of times. The genes are TRBV3-1 (or the pseudogene TRBV3-2) and TRBJ2-7, with TRBD1 identical over 10 bases. J lost 4 bases, V lost 5 bases, and 8 bases had no gene match. CDR3 length equals 15 residues. CDR1 and CDR2 (germline): LGHDT, YNNKEL (reference sequence). In nucleotides, the CDR3 is TGTGCCAGCAGCAAGGGTCGGACAGGGGGGTACGAGCAGTACTTC. Protein: CASSKGRTGGYEQYF.

CDR3 protein: CASSPTGTGELFF. As DNA, the CDR3 is TGTGCCAGCAGCCCAACGGGCACCGGGGAGCTGTTTTTT. The chain carries TRBV9 and TRBJ2-2; D gene uncertain. Looked up from germline, CDR1 is SGDLS and CDR2 is YYNGEE. CDR3 size: 13 residues. V shed 4 bases and J shed 4 bases, with 8 bases lying between them.

The chain recombines TRBV18 with TRBJ1-5; D uncertain. Deletions cut 6 bases from V and 4 bases from J, with 16 bases between. Looked up from germline, CDR1 is KGHSH and CDR2 is LQKENI. The CDR3 sequence is 15 residues long. The CDR3 nucleotides read TGTGCCAGCTCCCCGATCGGGGAGAGAAATCAGCCCCAGCATTTT. Residues: CASSPIGERNQPQHF.

The chain has TRBV19 and TRBJ2-5; no definite D call. V lost 6 bases to trimming and J lost 1 base, with 12 bases between them. The CDR3 is 14 residues long. The germline CDR1 and CDR2 sequences are LNHDA and SQIVND (reference sequence). As DNA, the CDR3 is TGTGCCAGTAGCCGGACGGTGGGCCAAGAGACCCAGTACTTC. Translated, it gives CASSRTVGQETQYF.

The chain links TRBV6-6 to TRBJ2-2, with 7 bases fitting TRBD1. There are 15 residues in the CDR3. The germline CDR1 and CDR2 sequences are MNHNY and SVGAGI (reference sequence). V dropped 4 bases and J dropped 2; count of bases not matched to a gene: 4. In DNA form, the CDR3 reads TGTGCCAGCAGTTTACAGGGGTACAACACCGGGGAGCTGTTTTTT. This sequence encodes CASSLQGYNTGELFF.

This clone was recorded only once. One junction end does not reproduce the germline sequence, and a read error may be involved. The chain has TRBV28 and TRBJ2-1, with D possibly matching TRBD2 (6 bases). The CDR3 contains 11 residues. From germline, CDR1 is MDHEN and CDR2 SYDVKM. The CDR3 loop reads CVSGSHNEQFF. The DNA of the CDR3 is TGTGTTAGCGGCTCCCACAATGAGCAGTTCTTC.

The rearrangement joins TRBV30 to TRBJ2-7; weak D call: TRBD1 (6 bases). The CDR3 has 12 amino acids. Trimming shortened V by 2 bases and J by 4 bases, and 9 bases separated the two germline ends. The germline gives CDR1 GTSNPN, CDR2 SVGIG (reference sequence). In DNA, the CDR3 is TGTGCCTGGAGTCTTACAGGGTACGAGCAGTACTTC. Its protein is CAWSLTGYEQYF.

V is TRBV7-2 and J is TRBJ1-2, with 10 bases that match TRBD1. With V trimmed by 8 bases and J by 5 bases, 8 bases remained unmatched. CDR1 is SGHTA, CDR2 FQGNSA, per germline. This CDR3 has 14 amino acids. CDR3 sequence: CASQPGQGLYGYTF. The CDR3 bases are TGTGCCAGCCAACCGGGACAGGGGCTTTATGGCTACACCTTC.

The chain uses TRBV29-1 and TRBJ2-7; TRBD1 matches at 8 bases. This CDR3 spans 12 amino acids. Germline V gene data show CDR1 as SQVTM and CDR2 as ANQGSEA. Trimming at V came to 6 bases and at J to 7 bases, leaving 8 bases not matched to a gene. The CDR3: CSVFQGAGEQYF. The CDR3 nucleotides read TGCAGCGTCTTTCAGGGGGCGGGGGAGCAGTACTTC.

The chain joins TRBV19 to TRBJ1-5; D is unclear. The CDR3 is made up of 13 amino acids. Trimming took 1 base from V and 9 from J, leaving 10 bases between them. Germline V gives CDR1 LNHDA, CDR2 SQIVND (reference sequence). This CDR3 reads CASSIVLERPQHF. DNA of the CDR3: TGTGCCAGTAGTATAGTACTAGAGCGGCCCCAGCATTTT.

J is TRBJ2-1 and V is TRBV9, with 8 bases matching TRBD2. Germline V gene sequence: CDR1 SGDLS, CDR2 YYNGEE. Unmatched junction bases numbered 3, after V lost 0 bases and J lost 7 bases. The CDR3 is made up of 14 amino acids. The CDR3 coding sequence is TGTGCCAGCAGCGTAGCTGGGACTAGTAATGAGCAGTTCTTC. It encodes CASSVAGTSNEQFF.

The chain is built from TRBV7-2 and TRBJ1-3, with D unresolved. Germline V gene data show CDR1 as SGHTA and CDR2 as FQGNSA. This CDR3 contains 14 residues. The germline V and J ends were trimmed by 4 bases and 0 bases, with 7 bases remaining between them. The CDR3 DNA reads TGTGCCAGCAGCTCGGGTCACTCTGGAAACACCATATATTTT. Translating it yields CASSSGHSGNTIYF. Full variable domain (rest looked up from reference TRBV7-2 and TRBJ1-3): GAGVSQSPSNKVTEKGKDVELRCDPISGHTALYWYRQSLGQGLEFLIYFQGNSAPDKSGLPSDRFSAERTGGSVSTLTIQRTQQEDSAVYLCASSSGHSGNTIYFGEGSWLTVV.